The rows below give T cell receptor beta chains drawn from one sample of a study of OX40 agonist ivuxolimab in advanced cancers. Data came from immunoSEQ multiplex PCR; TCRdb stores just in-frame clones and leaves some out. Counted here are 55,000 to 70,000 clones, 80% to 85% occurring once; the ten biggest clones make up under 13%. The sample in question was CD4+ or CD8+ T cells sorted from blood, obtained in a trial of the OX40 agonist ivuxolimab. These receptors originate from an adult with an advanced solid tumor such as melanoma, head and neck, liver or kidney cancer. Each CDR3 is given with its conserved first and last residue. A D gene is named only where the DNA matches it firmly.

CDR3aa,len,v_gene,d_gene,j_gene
CASSLPGPQYF,11,TRBV6-6,.,TRBJ2-3
CASSGGQGATDTQYF,15,TRBV5-6,TRBD1,TRBJ2-3
CASSSGQAGELFF,13,TRBV5-4,.,TRBJ2-2
CASSWKGTGSGNTIYF,16,TRBV27,TRBD1,TRBJ1-3
CASSLTTRGTQYF,13,TRBV7-3,.,TRBJ2-3
CASSSRTSGGPEGNIQYF,18,TRBV5-4,TRBD2,TRBJ2-4
CAWSLGQGVWGYTF,14,TRBV30,TRBD1,TRBJ1-2
CASSSGFSSYNSPLHF,16,TRBV5-4,.,TRBJ1-6
CSVEKTGGDSYEQYF,15,TRBV29-1,TRBD1,TRBJ2-7
CASSLKTGKTQYF,13,TRBV28,.,TRBJ2-5
CASSPRQGAGGTIYF,15,TRBV7-9,TRBD1,TRBJ1-3
CASSRSSQETQYF,13,TRBV18,.,TRBJ2-5
CASSPQGVLTGELFF,15,TRBV18,TRBD1,TRBJ2-2
CATSTLRAGDSPLHF,15,TRBV15,.,TRBJ1-6
CASSTGGNYGYTF,13,TRBV2,TRBD1,TRBJ1-2
CASSLGQGNYGYTF,14,TRBV5-1,TRBD1,TRBJ1-2
CASSDDRGTDTQYF,14,TRBV7-9,TRBD1,TRBJ2-3
CASSPRRTPTSYEQYF,16,TRBV27,.,TRBJ2-7
CATSRAETGQVYGELFF,17,TRBV15,TRBD1,TRBJ2-2
CASSFMGNGNTIYF,14,TRBV28,.,TRBJ1-3
CASSLVGPGNTIYF,14,TRBV7-2,.,TRBJ1-3
CASSEESWANEQFF,14,TRBV6-1,.,TRBJ2-1
CASSYWIEQFF,11,TRBV7-2,.,TRBJ2-1
CSARDYETQYF,11,TRBV20-1,.,TRBJ2-5
CASSLVPRNTEAFF,14,TRBV7-9,.,TRBJ1-1
CASSPRANAQETQYF,15,TRBV2,.,TRBJ2-5
CASSDGKNTEAFF,13,TRBV6-6,.,TRBJ1-1
CASSPTSGTYNEQFF,15,TRBV6-1,TRBD2,TRBJ2-1
CASGPSDGNNEQFF,14,TRBV7-3,.,TRBJ2-1
CASSFGGRAESETQYF,16,TRBV5-4,TRBD2,TRBJ2-5
CASSPGVENYGYTF,14,TRBV18,.,TRBJ1-2
CASSFRDGSTDTQYF,15,TRBV5-5,.,TRBJ2-3
CASSKGVAGRDEQYF,15,TRBV19,TRBD2,TRBJ2-7
CASSSDRGSSGNTIYF,16,TRBV7-9,TRBD1,TRBJ1-3
CASTLRTGGTGELFF,15,TRBV7-2,TRBD1,TRBJ2-2
CASSTGQTAPLHF,13,TRBV5-1,.,TRBJ1-6